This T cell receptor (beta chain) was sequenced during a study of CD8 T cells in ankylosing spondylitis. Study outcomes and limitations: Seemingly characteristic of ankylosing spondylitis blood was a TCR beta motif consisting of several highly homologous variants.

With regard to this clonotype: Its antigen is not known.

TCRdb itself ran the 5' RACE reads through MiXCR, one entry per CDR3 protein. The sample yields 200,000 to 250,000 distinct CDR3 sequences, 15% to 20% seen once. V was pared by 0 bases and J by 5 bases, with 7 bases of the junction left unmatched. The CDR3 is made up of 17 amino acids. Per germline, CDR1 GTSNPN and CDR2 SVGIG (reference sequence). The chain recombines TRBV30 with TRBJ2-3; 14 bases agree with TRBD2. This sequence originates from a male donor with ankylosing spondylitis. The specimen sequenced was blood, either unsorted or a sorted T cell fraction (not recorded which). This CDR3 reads CAWSVGGGLAGEDTQYF. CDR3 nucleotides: TGTGCCTGGAGTGTAGGGGGGGGACTAGCGGGAGAAGATACGCAGTATTTT.